A selection of T cell receptor beta chains follows, all from one sample in a study of OX40 agonist ivuxolimab in advanced cancers. The table came from immunoSEQ multiplex PCR; TCRdb's copy has only in-frame clones and leaves some out. The table has about 77,000 clones, about nine tenths seen once; the top ten hold less than 3%. The sequences come from CD4+ or CD8+ T cells sorted from blood, collected in a trial of the OX40 agonist ivuxolimab. These receptors came from an adult with an advanced solid tumor such as melanoma, head and neck, liver or kidney cancer. Each CDR3 is given with its conserved first and last residue.

cdr3_aa v_call
CASRRTGGAETEAFF TRBV7-6
CASSSDRGRATNEKLFF TRBV5-1
CASRGSTGVGTEAFF TRBV28
CASSYGRVAEAFF TRBV6-5
CASSSPTSGLREQYF TRBV11-2
CASSLAPRREQYF TRBV11-3
CSVKRGDNQPQHF TRBV29-1
CASSLTPTGIVAQYF TRBV4-1
CASSLDIGENEKLFF TRBV5-1
CASGPAATNEKLFF TRBV5-1
CASSLTSGDLTDTQYF TRBV11-3
CAWRGGQGSRETQYF TRBV30
CASSLGGGRKNIQYF TRBV5-4
CASGEGRANEKLFF TRBV7-9
CASREASGTEAFF TRBV6-1
CASSSTRQGTDEQYF TRBV7-2
CASSPGPLTEAFF TRBV5-1
CASNGAGGPNNEQFF TRBV5-4
CAWSVGQGLNEKLFF TRBV30
CAWSRSSGANVLTF TRBV30